Detailed here is one T cell receptor (beta chain). This clone was detected only a few times. What this receptor recognizes is not known. Base qualities are not recorded, but no much larger clone differs from it by a single base. As encoded in the germline V gene, CDR1 is SGHDT while CDR2 is YYEEEE. Including cysteine and phenylalanine, the CDR3 has 16 amino acids. Only CDR3 DNA remains: 48 bases, in frame from the first base. Clipping removes 2 bases from V and 2 bases from J, with 8 as the unmatched junction base count. For TCRbeta CDR3 sequencing, genomic DNA from the sorted cells was extracted using the QIAGEN DNeasy Blood and Tissue Kit. Through immunoSEQ, high-throughput TCRbeta CDR3 sequencing was done commercially, including PCR amplification with internal controls and bias correction. The authors' analysis ran thus. Unique productive TCRbeta sequences were defined by CDR3 nucleotide sequence where primers matched, otherwise by CDR3 amino acid sequence with Vbeta and Jbeta genes. Sorting error was corrected by removing sequences shared between sorted populations at a frequency ratio of 2:1 or less, and the remaining shared sequences were assigned to the higher population. A sequence was defined as donor-reactive if the sequence was expanded at least 5-fold in CFSE-low cells compared with unstimulated cells and had a frequency of at least 0.01% in CFSE-low cells. Jensen-Shannon divergence calculated on the top 100 TCRbeta sequences ranked by frequency was used to measure repertoire divergence. For samples with multiple sequencing runs, sorting error was corrected in each run separately before the runs were combined. In TCRdb, the immuneACCESS table is reduced to in-frame sequences with V and J assigned. These tables do not hold every clone; where another copy was compared, an unresolved V gene accounts for under half, and the others remain unexplained. V and J calls and clone size are given by that table; D and trimming were obtained from the DNA. This sample has about 240,000 clones in its table, and about 86% of those were observed once. Around 0.68% of the sample lies in the top ten.

Unstimulated Tregs (CD4+CD25+CD127-), CD4+ non-Tregs (CD4+CD25-), CD4 and CD8 cells were FACS-sorted from thawed PBMCs. Blood from healthy controls was obtained either as purchased buffy coats or from healthy volunteers. Healthy control blood was processed to PBMCs by Ficoll density gradient and cryopreserved, and patient PBMCs were collected before and after transplant. The sample is drawn from a study of Tregs in tolerant kidney transplant recipients (dated by TCRdb to the late 2010s). As for the study more broadly: Before combined kidney and bone marrow transplantation, this study identified donor-specific regulatory T cells using TCRbeta sequencing and then followed those same cells after transplant. In a few healthy controls, several methods of expanding Tregs specific for an allogeneic donor were compared by TCRbeta repertoire sequencing. Findings and caveats that apply to the study as a whole: Because only a small number of patients were included, the study had limitations, and the results will need to be validated in larger populations as well as under other immunosuppression protocols. Expanding Tregs with activated donor B cells appeared to identify the most biologically relevant and donor-specific TCRbeta repertoire. Biological reproducibility was not directly assessed, although technical replication error appeared to be minimal.

The origin of this receptor is a human donor in good health. Input material: CD4+ T cells from blood. Recombination linked TRBV5-6 to TRBJ2-3, with 7 middle bases fitting TRBD2. CDR3 sequence: CASSLKAGWITDTQYF. The sequence in DNA is TGTGCCAGCAGCTTAAAAGCGGGATGGATCACAGATACGCAGTATTTT.